The subject of this entry is one T cell receptor (beta chain). The data originate from a study of blood T cell repertoires in COVID-19. This CDR3 has 12 residues. The V gene lost 3 bases and the J gene lost 4 bases, with 6 bases spanning the gap. Germline V gene lookup returns CDR1 LGHDT and CDR2 YNNKEL (reference sequence). TCRdb keeps only in-frame clones here, not all; method: immunoSEQ multiplex PCR. This table has roughly 51,000 clones, over 80% appearing once. The sequenced sample consisted of peripheral blood. The origin of this receptor is a woman aged 60 to 75 with active or convalescent COVID-19. The rearrangement uses TRBV3-1 (or the pseudogene TRBV3-2) and TRBJ2-5; D perhaps matches TRBD1 (6 bases). In nucleotides, the CDR3 is TGTGCCAGCAGCCACAGGGGAGAGACCCAGTACTTC. Translating it yields CASSHRGETQYF.